The clone carrying this T cell receptor beta chain was seen only once. The antigen remains undetermined. This record comes from a study of T cell repertoires in cytomegalovirus infection. Study context: As its CMV epitopes, the study selected recently identified HLA-C-restricted and well-studied HLA-B-restricted targets. General study points: People with CMV and the relevant HLA were identified by cumulative public TCR beta family frequency. In two of eight donors, the top clonotype was HLA-C-restricted CMV-specific.

TCRdb passed the reads through MiXCR, listing each CDR3 protein once. Of some 940,000 distinct CDR3 sequences listed, approximately 31% are singletons. The germline CDR1 and CDR2 sequences are ENHRY and SYGVKD. The CDR3 extends over 16 amino acids. V was clipped by 5 bases and J by 1 base, with 16 bases between them. The source material was cultured CD8+ T cells from PBMCs, sampled from culture after CMV antigen stimulation. The chain links TRBV10-3 to TRBJ2-3; unclear D gene. The sequence derives from a human donor in good health (CMV status not recorded). Some clones in this sample may be carry-over from other donors' samples. The CDR3 is CAISYSGRTGTDTQYF. CDR3 nucleotide sequence: TGTGCCATCAGTTATTCCGGTCGGACGGGCACAGATACGCAGTATTTT.